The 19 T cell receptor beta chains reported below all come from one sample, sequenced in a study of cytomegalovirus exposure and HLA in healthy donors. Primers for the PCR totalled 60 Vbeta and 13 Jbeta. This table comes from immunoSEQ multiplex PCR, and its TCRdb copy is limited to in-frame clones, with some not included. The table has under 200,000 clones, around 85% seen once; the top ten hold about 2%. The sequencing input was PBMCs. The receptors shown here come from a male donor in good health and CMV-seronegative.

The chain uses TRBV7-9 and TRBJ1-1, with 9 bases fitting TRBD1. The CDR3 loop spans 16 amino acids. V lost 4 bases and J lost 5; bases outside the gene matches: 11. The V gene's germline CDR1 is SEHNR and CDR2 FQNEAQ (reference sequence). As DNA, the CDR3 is TGTGCCAGCAGCTCTTCAGGGGGGGGACAGGGAACTGAAGCTTTCTTT. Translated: CASSSSGGGQGTEAFF.

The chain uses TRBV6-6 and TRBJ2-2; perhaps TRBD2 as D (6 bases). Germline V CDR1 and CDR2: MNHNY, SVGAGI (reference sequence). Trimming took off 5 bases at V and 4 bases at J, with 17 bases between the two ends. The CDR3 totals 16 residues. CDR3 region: CASSRPGASATGELFF. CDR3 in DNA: TGTGCCAGCAGTCGTCCCGGGGCTAGCGCCACCGGGGAGCTGTTTTTT.

CDR3 in amino acids: CASSLVASGGYNEQFF. The CDR3 DNA reads as TGTGCCAGCAGCTTAGTGGCTAGCGGGGGCTACAATGAGCAGTTCTTC. The chain links TRBV7-2 to TRBJ2-1; TRBD2 agrees at 10 bases. The CDR3 is 16 residues long. V lost 1 base to trimming and J lost 3 bases; unmatched junction nucleotides: 3. In germline, CDR1 is SGHTA, CDR2 FQGNSA.

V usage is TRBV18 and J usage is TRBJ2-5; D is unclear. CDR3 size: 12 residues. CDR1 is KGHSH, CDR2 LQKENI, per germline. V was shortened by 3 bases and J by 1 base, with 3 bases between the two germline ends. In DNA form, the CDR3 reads TGTGCCAGCTCACCCGTCCAAGAGACCCAGTACTTC. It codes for CASSPVQETQYF.

The CDR3 spells CASSYLGQGAGEAFF. The CDR3 coding sequence is TGTGCCAGCAGTTACCTCGGACAGGGGGCTGGTGAAGCTTTCTTT. The V call is TRBV6-5, the J call TRBJ1-1; 11 bases align to TRBD1. The J segment lost 7 bases and the V segment lost 2 bases, leaving 6 bases of the junction unmatched. CDR3 size: 15 residues. Germline CDR1 MNHEY, CDR2 SVGAGI.

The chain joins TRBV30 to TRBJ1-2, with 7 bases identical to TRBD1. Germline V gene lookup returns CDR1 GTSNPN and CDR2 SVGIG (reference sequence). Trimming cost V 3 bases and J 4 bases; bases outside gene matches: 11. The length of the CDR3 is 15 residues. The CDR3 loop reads CAWSLQGRLVYGYTF. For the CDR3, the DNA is TGTGCCTGGAGCCTACAGGGGAGATTGGTCTATGGCTACACCTTC.

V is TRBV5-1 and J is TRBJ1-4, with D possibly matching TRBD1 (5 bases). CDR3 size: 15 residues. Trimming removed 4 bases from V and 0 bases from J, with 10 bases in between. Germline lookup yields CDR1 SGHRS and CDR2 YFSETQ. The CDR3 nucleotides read TGCGCCAGCAGCCTACCGACAGCAACTAATGAAAAACTGTTTTTT. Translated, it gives CASSLPTATNEKLFF.

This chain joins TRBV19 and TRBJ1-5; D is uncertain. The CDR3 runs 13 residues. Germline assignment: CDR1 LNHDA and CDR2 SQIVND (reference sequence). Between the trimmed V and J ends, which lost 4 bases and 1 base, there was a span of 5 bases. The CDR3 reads CASSTLSNQPQHF. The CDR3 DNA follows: TGTGCCAGTAGTACCCTCAGCAATCAGCCCCAGCATTTT.

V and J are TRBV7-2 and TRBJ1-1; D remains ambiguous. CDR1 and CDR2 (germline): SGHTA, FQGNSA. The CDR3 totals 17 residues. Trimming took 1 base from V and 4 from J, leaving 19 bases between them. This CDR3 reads CASSLGASPLSGTEAFF. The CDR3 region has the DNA TGTGCCAGCAGCTTAGGGGCGTCACCCCTAAGTGGCACTGAAGCTTTCTTT. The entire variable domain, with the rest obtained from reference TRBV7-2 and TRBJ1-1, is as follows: GAGVSQSPSNKVTEKGKDVELRCDPISGHTALYWYRQSLGQGLEFLIYFQGNSAPDKSGLPSDRFSAERTGGSVSTLTIQRTQQEDSAVYLCASSLGASPLSGTEAFFGQGTRLTVV.

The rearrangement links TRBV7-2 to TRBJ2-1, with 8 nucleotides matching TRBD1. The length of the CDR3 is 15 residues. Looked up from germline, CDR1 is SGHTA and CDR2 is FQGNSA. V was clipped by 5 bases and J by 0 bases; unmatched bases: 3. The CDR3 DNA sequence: TGTGCCAGCAGCAGGACAGGGAGCTCCTACAATGAGCAGTTCTTC. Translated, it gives CASSRTGSSYNEQFF. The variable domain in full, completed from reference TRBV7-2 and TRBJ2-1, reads GAGVSQSPSNKVTEKGKDVELRCDPISGHTALYWYRQSLGQGLEFLIYFQGNSAPDKSGLPSDRFSAERTGGSVSTLTIQRTQQEDSAVYLCASSRTGSSYNEQFFGPGTRLTVL.

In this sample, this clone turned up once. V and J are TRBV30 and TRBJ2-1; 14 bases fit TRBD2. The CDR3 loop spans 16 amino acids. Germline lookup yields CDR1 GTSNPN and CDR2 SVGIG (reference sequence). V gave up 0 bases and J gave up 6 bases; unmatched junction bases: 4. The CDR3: CAWSVGGLAGANEQFF. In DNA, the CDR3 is TGTGCCTGGAGTGTCGGGGGACTAGCGGGGGCCAATGAGCAGTTCTTC. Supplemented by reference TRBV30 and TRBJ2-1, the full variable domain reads SQTIHQWPATLVQPVGSPLSLECTVEGTSNPNLYWYRQAAGRGLQLLFYSVGIGQISSEVPQNLSASRPQDRQFILSSKKLLLSDSGFYLCAWSVGGLAGANEQFFGPGTRLTVL.

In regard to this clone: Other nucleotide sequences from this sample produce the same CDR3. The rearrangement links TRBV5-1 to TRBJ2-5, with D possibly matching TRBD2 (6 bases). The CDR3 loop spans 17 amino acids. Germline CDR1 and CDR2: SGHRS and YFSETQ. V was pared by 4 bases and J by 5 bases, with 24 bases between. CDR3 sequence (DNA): TGCGCCAGCAGCCCCACGGCGTCGGGGGAAAAGAAGGAGACCCAGTACTTC. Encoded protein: CASSPTASGEKKETQYF. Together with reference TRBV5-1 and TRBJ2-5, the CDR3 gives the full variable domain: KAGVTQTPRYLIKTRGQQVTLSCSPISGHRSVSWYQQTPGQGLQFLFEYFSETQRNKGNFPGRFSGRQFSNSRSEMNVSTLELGDSALYLCASSPTASGEKKETQYFGPGTRLLVL.

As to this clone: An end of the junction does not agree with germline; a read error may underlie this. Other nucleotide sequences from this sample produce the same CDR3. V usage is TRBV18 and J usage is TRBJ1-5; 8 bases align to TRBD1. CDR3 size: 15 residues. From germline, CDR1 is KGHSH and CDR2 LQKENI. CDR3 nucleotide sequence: TGCGCCAGCTCATCAGGGACAGGTCCGGGGGATCGCCAGCATTTT. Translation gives CASSSGTGPGDRQHF. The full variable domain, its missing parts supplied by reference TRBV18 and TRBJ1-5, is NAGVMQNPRHLVRRRGQEARLRCSPMKGHSHVYWYRQLPEEGLKFMVYLQKENIIDESGMPKERFSAEFPKEGPSILRIQQVVRGDSAAYFCASSSGTGPGDRQHFGDGTRLSIL.

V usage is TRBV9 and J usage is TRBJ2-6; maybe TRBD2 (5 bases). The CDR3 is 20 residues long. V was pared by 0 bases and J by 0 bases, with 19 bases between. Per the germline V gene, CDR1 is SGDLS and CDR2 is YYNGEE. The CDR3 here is CASSVVSRLGSSSGANVLTF. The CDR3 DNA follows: TGTGCCAGCAGCGTAGTTTCAAGGTTGGGGAGTTCCTCTGGGGCCAACGTCCTGACTTTC.

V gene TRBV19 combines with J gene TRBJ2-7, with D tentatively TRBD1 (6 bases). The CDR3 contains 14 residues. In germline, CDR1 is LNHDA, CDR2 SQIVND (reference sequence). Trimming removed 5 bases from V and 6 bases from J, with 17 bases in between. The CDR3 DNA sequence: TGTGCCAGTAGTGCAGATACCGGGACACTCGAGCAGTACTTC. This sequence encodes CASSADTGTLEQYF.

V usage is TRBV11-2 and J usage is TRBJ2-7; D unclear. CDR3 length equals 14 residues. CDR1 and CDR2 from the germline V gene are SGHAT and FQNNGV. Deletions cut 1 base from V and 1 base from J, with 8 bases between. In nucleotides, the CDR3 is TGTGCCAGCAGCTTAGCGAGAGTATCCTACGAGCAGTACTTC. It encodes CASSLARVSYEQYF. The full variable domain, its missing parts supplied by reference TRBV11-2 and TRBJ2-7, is EAGVAQSPRYKIIEKRQSVAFWCNPISGHATLYWYQQILGQGPKLLIQFQNNGVVDDSQLPKDRFSAERLKGVDSTLKIQPAKLEDSAVYLCASSLARVSYEQYFGPGTRLTVT.

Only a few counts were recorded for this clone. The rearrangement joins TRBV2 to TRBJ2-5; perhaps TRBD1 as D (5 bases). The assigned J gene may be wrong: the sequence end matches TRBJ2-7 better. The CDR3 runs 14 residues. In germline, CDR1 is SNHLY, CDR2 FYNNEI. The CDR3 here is CASSVRVSAYEQYF. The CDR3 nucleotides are TGTGCCAGCAGTGTCAGGGTCAGTGCCTACGAGCAGTACTTC.

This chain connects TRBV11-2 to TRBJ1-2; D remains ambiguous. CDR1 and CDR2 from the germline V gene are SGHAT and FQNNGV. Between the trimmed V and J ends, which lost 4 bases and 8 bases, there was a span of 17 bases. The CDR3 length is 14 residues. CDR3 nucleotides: TGTGCCAGCAGCTCGAACCGAAGAGGGCGAGGCTACACCTTC. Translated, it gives CASSSNRRGRGYTF.

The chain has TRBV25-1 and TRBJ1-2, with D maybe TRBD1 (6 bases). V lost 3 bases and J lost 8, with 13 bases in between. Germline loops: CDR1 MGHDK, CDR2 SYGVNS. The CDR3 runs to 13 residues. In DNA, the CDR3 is TGTGCCAGCAGTGATACAGGGTTCGAGGGCTACACCTTC. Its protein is CASSDTGFEGYTF.